This entry concerns a single T cell receptor (beta chain). The antigen remains unidentified. In the PCR, 60 Vbeta and 13 Jbeta primers were used. The assay was immunoSEQ multiplex PCR, and TCRdb's table has in-frame clones only and misses some. The table lists some 150,000 clones, 78% of them singletons. CDR1 is KGHSH and CDR2 is LQKENI in the germline V gene. Trimming pared 5 bases from V and 0 bases from J, leaving 8 bases between. There are 15 residues in the CDR3. This entry is derived from a study of cytomegalovirus exposure and HLA in healthy donors. Whole-study results and caveats: Most observed TCR sequences were rare, whereas some public TCRs were detected in many donors. 164 TCR beta chains were listed as cytomegalovirus-associated.

Each donor was nominally healthy when sampled (though unrecorded immune exposures were likely). The chain couples TRBV18 to TRBJ2-6; TRBD2 might be the D (5 bases). Material: PBMCs. The receptor's source is a male donor in good health and CMV-seronegative. The CDR3 bases are TGTGCCAGCTCAGAGGGATTCTCTGGGGCCAACGTCCTGACTTTC. It is translated as CASSEGFSGANVLTF.